This T cell receptor beta chain came from a study of T cell responses to AZD1222 COVID-19 vaccine. This clone was observed a single time. Its cognate antigen is unknown. The CDR3 is 18 amino acids. V lost 7 bases and J lost 7, with 27 bases in between. Germline CDR1 is KGHDR and CDR2 is SFDVKD. Notes on the study in general: Repertoires in all cases were sampled only once the peak T cell response had passed.

The table came from immunoSEQ multiplex PCR; TCRdb's copy has only in-frame clones and leaves some out. The sample includes some 120,000 clones, roughly 90% of them seen just once. The sample here was peripheral blood, taken on day 0 of AZD1222 vaccination. V and J are TRBV24-1 and TRBJ2-2, with D possibly TRBD2 on 5 matching bases. The receptor was derived from an adult in good health. For the CDR3, the DNA is TGTGCCACCAGAAATTGGGATGGTGCAGGACTTTCCGGCGGGGAGCTGTTTTTT. Translated, it gives CATRNWDGAGLSGGELFF.